What follows is one T cell receptor (beta chain) and its context. Its antigen remains unknown. This sample was included in a study of T cell responses to AZD1222 COVID-19 vaccine. Overall study results and limits: None of the repertoires were sampled until the peak T cell response had passed.

This CDR3 is 13 amino acids long. Libraries were prepared by immunoSEQ multiplex PCR; TCRdb keeps only in-frame clonotypes and omits some of them. The sample comprises 150,000 or so clones, 93% of which are singletons, and more than 8.5% rests with the top ten. The source material was peripheral blood, sampled on day 0 of AZD1222 vaccination. The chain carries TRBV21-1 and TRBJ1-1; TRBD1, as called in the table, went unchecked against the DNA. TRBV21-1 is a pseudogene. This TCR was recovered from an adult in good health. The CDR3 DNA reads as TGTGCCGGAATGGGACAGATGAACACTGAAGCTTTCTTT. Encoded protein: CAGMGQMNTEAFF.